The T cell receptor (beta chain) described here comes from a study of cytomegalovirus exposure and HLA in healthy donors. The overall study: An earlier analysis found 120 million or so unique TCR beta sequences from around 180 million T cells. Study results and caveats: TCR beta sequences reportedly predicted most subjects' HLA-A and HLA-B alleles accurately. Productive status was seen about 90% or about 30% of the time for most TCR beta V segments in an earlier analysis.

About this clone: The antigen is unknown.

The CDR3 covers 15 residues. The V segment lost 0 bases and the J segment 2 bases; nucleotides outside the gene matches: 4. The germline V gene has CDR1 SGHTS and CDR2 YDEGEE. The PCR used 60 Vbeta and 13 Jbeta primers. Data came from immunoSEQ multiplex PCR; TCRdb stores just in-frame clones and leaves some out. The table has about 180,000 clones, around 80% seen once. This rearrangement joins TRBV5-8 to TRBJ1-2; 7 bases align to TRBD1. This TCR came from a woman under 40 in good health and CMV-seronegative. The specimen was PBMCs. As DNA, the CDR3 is TGTGCCAGCAGCTTGGGACAGGGATGGAACTATGGCTACACCTTC. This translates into CASSLGQGWNYGYTF.